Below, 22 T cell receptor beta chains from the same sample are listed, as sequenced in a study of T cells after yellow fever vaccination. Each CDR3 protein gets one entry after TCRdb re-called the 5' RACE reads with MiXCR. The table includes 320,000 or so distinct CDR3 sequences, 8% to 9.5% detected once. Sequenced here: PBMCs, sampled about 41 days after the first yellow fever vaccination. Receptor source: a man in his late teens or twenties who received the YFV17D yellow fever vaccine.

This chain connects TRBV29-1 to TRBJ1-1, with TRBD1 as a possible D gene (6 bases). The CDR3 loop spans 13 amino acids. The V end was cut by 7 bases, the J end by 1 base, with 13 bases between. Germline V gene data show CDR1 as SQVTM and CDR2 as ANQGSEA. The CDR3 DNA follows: TGCAGCGGGGAGGGGGGACAGAACACTGAAGCTTTCTTT. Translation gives CSGEGGQNTEAFF.

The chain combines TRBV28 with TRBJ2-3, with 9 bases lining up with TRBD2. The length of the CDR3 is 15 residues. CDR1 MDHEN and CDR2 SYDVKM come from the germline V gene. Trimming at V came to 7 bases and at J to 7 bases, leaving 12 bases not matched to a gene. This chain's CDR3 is CASTLRPSGAYTQYF. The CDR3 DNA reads TGTGCCAGCACTCTACGTCCTAGCGGGGCCTATACGCAGTATTTT.

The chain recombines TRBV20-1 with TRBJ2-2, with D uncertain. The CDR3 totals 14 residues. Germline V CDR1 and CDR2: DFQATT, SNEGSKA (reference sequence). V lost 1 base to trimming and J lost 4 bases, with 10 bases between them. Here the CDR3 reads CSARVGGPTGELFF. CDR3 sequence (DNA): TGCAGTGCTAGAGTGGGCGGCCCCACCGGGGAGCTGTTTTTT.

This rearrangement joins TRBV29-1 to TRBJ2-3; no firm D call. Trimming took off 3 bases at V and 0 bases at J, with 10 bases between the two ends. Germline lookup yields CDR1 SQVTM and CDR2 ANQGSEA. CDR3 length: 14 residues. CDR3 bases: TGCAGCGTTGATCCAGGTCTTAGCACAGATACGCAGTATTTT. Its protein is CSVDPGLSTDTQYF.

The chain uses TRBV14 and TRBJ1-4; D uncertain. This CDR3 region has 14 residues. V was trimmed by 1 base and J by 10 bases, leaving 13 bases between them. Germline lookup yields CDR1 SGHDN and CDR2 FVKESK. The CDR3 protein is CASSQVGVSGKLFF. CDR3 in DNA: TGTGCCAGCAGCCAAGTCGGGGTTTCTGGAAAACTGTTTTTT.

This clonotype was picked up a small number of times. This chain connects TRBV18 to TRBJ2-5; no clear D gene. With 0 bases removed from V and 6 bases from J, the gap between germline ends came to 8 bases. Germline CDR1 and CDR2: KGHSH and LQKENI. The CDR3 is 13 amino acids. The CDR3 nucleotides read TGTGCCAGCTCACCACCGGCACAACAGACCCAGTACTTC. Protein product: CASSPPAQQTQYF.

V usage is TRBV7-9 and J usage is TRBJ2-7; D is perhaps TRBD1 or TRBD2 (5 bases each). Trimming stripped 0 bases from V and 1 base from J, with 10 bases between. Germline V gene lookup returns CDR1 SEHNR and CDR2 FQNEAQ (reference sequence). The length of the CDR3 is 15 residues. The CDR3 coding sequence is TGTGCCAGCAGCTTAGCCGGGACGGAATCCTACGAGCAGTACGTC. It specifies CASSLAGTESYEQYV.

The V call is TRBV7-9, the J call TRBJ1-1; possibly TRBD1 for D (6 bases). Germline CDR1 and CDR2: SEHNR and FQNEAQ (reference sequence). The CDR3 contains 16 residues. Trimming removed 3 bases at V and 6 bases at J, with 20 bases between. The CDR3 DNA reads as TGTGCCAGCAGCTTTTCGCGGTCAGGGGCGGGCGCTGAAGCTTTCTTT. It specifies CASSFSRSGAGAEAFF.

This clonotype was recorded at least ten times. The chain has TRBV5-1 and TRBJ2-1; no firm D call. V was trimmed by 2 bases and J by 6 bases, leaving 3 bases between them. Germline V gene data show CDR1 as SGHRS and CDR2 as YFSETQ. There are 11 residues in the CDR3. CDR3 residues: CASSFINEQFF. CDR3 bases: TGCGCCAGCAGCTTTATCAATGAGCAGTTCTTC.

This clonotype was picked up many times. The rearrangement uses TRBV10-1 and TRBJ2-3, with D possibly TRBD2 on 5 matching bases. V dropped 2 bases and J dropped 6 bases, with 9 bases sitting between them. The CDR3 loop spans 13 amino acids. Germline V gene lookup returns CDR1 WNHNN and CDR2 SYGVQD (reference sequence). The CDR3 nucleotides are TGCGCCAGCAGTGAGGCCGGGAAGGATACGCAGTATTTT. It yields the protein CASSEAGKDTQYF.

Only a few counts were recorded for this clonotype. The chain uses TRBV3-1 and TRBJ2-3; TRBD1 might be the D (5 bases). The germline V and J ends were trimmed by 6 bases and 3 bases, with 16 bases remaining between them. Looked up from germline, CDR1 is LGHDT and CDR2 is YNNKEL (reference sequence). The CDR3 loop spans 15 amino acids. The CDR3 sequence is CASSPTVGHTDTQYF. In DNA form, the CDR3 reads TGTGCCAGCAGTCCGACAGTGGGTCATACAGATACGCAGTATTTT.

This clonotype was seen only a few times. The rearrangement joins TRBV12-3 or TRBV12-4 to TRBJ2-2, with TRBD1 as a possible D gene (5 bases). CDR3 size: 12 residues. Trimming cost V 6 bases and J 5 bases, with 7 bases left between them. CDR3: CASRGVTGELFF. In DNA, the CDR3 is TGTGCCAGCAGAGGGGTAACCGGGGAGCTGTTTTTT.

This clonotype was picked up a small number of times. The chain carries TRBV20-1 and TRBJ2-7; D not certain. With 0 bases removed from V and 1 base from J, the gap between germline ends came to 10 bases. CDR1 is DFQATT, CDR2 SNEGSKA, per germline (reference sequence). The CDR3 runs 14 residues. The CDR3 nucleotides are TGCAGTGCTAGAGATGGTCCGGCGTCCTACGAGCAGTACTTC. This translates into CSARDGPASYEQYF.

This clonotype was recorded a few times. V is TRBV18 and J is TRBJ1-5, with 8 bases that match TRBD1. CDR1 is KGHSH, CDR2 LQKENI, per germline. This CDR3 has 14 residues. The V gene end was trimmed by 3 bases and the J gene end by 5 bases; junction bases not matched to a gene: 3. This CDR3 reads CASSPLTGDQPQHF. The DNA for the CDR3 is TGTGCCAGCTCACCTTTGACAGGGGATCAGCCCCAGCATTTT.

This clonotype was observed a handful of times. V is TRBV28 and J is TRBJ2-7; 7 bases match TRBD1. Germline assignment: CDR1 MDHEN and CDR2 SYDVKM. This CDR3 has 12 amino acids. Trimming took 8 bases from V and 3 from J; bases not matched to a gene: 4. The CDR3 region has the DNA TGTGCCAGCGGTACAGGGGACTACGAGCAGTACGTC. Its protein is CASGTGDYEQYV.

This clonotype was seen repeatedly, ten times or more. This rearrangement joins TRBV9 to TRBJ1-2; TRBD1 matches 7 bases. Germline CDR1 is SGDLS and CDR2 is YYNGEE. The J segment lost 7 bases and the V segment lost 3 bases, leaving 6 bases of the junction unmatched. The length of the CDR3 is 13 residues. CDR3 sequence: CASSATGEVGYTF. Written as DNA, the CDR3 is TGTGCCAGCAGCGCTACAGGGGAGGTTGGCTACACCTTC.

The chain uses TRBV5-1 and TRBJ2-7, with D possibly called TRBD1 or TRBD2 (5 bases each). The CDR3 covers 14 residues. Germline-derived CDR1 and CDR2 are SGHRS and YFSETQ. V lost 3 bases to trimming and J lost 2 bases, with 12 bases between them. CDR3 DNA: TGCGCCAGCAGCTCCGGGACGGAAACCTACGAGCAGTACTTC. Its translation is CASSSGTETYEQYF.

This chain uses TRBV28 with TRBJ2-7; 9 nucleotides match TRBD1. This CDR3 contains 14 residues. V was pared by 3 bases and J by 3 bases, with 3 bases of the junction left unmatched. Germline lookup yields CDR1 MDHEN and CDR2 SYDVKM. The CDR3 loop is CASSFGQGLYEQYV. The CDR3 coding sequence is TGTGCCAGCAGTTTTGGACAGGGGCTCTACGAGCAGTACGTC.

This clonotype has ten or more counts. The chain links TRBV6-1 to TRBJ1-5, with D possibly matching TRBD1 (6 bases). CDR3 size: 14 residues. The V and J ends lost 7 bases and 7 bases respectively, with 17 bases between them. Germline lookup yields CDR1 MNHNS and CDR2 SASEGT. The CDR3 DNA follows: TGTGCCAGCAACCGACAGGCTGGGATGCAGCCCCAGCATTTT. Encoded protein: CASNRQAGMQPQHF.

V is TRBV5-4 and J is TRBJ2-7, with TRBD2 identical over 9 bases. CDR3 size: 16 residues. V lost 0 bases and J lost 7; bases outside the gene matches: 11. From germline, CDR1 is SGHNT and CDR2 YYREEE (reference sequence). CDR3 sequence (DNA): TGTGCCAGCAGCTTGGACGGTAGCGGGGGATATGGGGAGCAGTACTTC. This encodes CASSLDGSGGYGEQYF.

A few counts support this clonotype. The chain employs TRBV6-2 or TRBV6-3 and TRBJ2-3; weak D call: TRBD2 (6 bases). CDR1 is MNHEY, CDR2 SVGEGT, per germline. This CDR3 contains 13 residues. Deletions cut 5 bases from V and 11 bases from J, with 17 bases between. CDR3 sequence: CASSPPGGIEQYF. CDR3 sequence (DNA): TGTGCCAGCAGTCCCCCCGGAGGGATAGAGCAGTATTTT.

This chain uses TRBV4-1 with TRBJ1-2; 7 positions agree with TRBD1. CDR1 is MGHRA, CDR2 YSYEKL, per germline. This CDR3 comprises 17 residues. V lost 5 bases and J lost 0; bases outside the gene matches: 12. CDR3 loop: CASSERQGIHSNYGYTF. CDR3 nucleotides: TGCGCCAGCAGCGAGCGACAGGGTATCCACTCTAACTATGGCTACACCTTC.